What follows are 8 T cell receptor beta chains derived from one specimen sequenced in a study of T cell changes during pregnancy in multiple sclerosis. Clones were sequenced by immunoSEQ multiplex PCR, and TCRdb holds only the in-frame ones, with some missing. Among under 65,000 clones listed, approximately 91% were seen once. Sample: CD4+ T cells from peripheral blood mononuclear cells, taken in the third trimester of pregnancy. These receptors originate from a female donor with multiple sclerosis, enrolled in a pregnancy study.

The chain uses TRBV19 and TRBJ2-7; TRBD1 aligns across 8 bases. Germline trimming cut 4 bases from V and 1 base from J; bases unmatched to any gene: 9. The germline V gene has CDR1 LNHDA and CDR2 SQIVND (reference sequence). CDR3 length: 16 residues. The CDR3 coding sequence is TGTGCCAGTAGTAGACCAGGGGGCCCTACATCCTACGAGCAGTACTTC. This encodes CASSRPGGPTSYEQYF.

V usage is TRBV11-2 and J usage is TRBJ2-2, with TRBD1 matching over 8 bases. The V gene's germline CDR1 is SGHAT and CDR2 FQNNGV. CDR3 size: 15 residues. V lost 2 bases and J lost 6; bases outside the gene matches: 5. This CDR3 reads CASSLLRGRAGELFF. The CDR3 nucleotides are TGTGCCAGCAGCTTACTCAGGGGGCGAGCCGGGGAGCTGTTTTTT.

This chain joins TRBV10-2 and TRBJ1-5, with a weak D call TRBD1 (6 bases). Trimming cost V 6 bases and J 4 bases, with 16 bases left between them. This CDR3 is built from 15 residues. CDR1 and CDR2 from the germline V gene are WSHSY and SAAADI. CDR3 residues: CASSEFRDTNQPQHF. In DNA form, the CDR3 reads TGCGCCAGCAGCGAATTCCGGGACACTAATCAGCCCCAGCATTTT.

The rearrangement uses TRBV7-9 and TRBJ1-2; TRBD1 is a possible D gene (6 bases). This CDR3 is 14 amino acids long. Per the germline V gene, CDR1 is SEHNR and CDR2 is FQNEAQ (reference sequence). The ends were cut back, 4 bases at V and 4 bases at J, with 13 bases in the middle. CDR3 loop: CASSSPGQLYGYTF. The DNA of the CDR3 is TGTGCCAGCAGCTCTCCGGGACAACTCTATGGCTACACCTTC.

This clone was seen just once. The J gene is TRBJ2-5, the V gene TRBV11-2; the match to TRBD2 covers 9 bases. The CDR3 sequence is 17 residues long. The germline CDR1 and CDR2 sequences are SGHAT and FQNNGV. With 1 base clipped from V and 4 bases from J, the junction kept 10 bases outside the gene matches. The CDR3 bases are TGTGCCAGCAGCTTAGCTGGCGGGGGGGCCCCGGGAGAGACCCAGTACTTC. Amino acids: CASSLAGGGAPGETQYF.

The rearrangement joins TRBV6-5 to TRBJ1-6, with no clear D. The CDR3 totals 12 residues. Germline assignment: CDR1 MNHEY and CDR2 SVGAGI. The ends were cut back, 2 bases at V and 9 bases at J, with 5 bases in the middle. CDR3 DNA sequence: TGTGCCAGCAGTTACCGTGTTTCACCCCTCCACTTT. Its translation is CASSYRVSPLHF.

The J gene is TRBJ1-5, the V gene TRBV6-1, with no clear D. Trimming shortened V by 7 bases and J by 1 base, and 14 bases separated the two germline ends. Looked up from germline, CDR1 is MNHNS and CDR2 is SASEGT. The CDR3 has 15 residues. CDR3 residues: CASTPADLSNQPQHF. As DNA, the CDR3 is TGTGCCAGCACCCCGGCGGATTTGAGCAATCAGCCCCAGCATTTT.

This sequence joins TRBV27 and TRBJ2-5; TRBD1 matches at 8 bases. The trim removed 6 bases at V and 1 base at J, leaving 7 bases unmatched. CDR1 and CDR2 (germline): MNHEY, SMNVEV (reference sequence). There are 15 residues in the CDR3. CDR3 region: CASSLRTGTQETQYF. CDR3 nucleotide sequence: TGTGCCAGCAGCCTGCGGACAGGGACCCAAGAGACCCAGTACTTC.